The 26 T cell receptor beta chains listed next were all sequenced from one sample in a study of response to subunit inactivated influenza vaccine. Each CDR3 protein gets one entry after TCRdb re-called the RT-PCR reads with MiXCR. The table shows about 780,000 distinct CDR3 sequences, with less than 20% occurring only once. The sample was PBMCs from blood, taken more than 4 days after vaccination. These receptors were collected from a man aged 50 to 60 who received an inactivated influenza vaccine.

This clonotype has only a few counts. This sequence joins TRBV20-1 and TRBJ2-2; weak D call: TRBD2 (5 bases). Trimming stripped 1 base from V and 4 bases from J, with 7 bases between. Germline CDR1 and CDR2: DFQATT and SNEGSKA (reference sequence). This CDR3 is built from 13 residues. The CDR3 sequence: CSARGGLTGELFF. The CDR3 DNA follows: TGCAGTGCTAGAGGAGGGCTCACCGGGGAGCTGTTTTTT.

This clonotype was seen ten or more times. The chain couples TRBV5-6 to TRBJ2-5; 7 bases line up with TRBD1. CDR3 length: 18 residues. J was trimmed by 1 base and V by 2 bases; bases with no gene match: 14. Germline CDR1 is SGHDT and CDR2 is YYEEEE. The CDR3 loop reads CASSFEVSWTGLQETQYF. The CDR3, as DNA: TGTGCCAGCAGCTTTGAGGTCAGTTGGACAGGCCTCCAAGAGACCCAGTACTTC.

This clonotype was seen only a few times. Here the CDR3 DNA reads TGTGCCAGCAGCTTAGGGGACGGGACCTACGAGCAGTACTTC. Amino acids: CASSLGDGTYEQYF. V and J are TRBV11-2 and TRBJ2-7; the D gene could be TRBD1 or TRBD2 (5 bases each). Trimming stripped 1 base from V and 2 bases from J, with 9 bases between. The CDR3 is 14 residues long. Germline assignment: CDR1 SGHAT and CDR2 FQNNGV.

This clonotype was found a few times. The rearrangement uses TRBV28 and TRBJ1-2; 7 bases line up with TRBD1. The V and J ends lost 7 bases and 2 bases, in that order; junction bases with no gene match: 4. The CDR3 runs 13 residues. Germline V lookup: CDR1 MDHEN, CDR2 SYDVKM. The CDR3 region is CASTMTGNYGYTF. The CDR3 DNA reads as TGTGCCAGCACCATGACAGGGAACTATGGCTACACCTTC.

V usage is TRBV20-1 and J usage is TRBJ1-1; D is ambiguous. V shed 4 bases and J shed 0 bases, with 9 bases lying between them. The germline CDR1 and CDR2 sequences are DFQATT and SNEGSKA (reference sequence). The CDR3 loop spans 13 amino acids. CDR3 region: CSAIGRVNTEAFF. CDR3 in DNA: TGCAGTGCTATCGGGAGGGTGAACACTGAAGCTTTCTTT.

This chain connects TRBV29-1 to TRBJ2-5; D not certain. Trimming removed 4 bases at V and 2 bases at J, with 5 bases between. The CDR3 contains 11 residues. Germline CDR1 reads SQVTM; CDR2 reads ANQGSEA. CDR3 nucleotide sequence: TGCAGCGTTGCACAACAAGAGACCCAGTACTTC. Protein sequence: CSVAQQETQYF. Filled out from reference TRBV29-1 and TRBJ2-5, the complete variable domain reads SAVISQKPSRDICQRGTSLTIQCQVDSQVTMMFWYRQQPGQSLTLIATANQGSEATYESGFVIDKFPISRPNLTFSTLTVSNMSPEDSSIYLCSVAQQETQYFGPGTRLLVL.

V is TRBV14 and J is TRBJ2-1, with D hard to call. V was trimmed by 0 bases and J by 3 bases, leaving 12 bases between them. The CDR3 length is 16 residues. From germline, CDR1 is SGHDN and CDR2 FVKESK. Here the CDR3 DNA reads TGTGCCAGCAGCCAAGACCGCGGTCTCGTCTACAATGAGCAGTTCTTC. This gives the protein CASSQDRGLVYNEQFF.

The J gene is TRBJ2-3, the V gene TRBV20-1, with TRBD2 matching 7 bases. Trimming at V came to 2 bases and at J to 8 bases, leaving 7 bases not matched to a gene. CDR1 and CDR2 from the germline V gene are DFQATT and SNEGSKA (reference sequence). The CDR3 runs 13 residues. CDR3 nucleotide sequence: TGCAGTGCTAGAAGGCGGGAGCCCGGTACGCAGTATTTT. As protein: CSARRREPGTQYF.

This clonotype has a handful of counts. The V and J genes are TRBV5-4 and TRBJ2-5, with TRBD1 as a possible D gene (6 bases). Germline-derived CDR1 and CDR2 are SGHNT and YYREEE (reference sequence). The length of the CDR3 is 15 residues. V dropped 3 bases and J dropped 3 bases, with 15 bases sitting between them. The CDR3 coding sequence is TGTGCCAGCAGCTCCATTGGACAGAATAAAGAGACCCAGTACTTC. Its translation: CASSSIGQNKETQYF.

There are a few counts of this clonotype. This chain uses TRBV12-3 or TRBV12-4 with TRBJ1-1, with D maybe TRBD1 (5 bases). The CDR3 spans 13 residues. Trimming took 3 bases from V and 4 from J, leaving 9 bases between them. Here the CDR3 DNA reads TGTGCCAGCAGTTTGATTGGGGGCACTGAAGCTTTCTTT. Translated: CASSLIGGTEAFF.

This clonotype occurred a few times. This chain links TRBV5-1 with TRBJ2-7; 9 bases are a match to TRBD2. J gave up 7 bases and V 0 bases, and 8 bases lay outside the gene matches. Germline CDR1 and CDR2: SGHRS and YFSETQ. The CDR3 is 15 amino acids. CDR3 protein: CASSLEVSGSREQYF. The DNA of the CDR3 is TGCGCCAGCAGCTTGGAGGTTAGCGGGAGCCGGGAGCAGTACTTC.

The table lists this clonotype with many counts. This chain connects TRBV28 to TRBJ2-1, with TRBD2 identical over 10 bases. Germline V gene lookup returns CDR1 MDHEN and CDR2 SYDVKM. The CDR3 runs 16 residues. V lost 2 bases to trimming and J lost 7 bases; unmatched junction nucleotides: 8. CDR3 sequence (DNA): TGTGCCAGCAGTTTACGGACTAGCGGACCTTTTAATGAGCAGTTCTTC. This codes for CASSLRTSGPFNEQFF.

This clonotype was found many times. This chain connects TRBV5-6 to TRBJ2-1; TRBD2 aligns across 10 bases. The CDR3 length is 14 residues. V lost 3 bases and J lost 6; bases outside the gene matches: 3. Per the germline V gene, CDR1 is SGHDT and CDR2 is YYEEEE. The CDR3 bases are TGTGCCAGCAGCTCTAGCGGGAGAGTCAATGAGCAGTTCTTC. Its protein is CASSSSGRVNEQFF.

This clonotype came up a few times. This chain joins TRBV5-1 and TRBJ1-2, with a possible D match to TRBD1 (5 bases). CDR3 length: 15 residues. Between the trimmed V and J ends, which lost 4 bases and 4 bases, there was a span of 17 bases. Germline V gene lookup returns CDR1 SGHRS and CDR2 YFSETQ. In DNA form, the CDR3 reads TGCGCCAGCAGCGCCGGGACTCCAGGAGGCTATGGCTACACCTTC. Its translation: CASSAGTPGGYGYTF.

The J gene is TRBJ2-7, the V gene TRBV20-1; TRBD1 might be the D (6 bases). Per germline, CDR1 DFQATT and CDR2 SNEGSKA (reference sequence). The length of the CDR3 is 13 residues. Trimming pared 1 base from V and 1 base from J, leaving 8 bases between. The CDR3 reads CSARAQGSYEQYF. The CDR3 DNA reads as TGCAGTGCTAGAGCACAGGGTTCCTACGAGCAGTACTTC.

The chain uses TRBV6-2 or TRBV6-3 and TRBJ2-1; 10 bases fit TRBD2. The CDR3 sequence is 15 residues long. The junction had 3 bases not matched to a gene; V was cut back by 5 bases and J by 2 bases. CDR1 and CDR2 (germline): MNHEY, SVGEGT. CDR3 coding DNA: TGTGCCAGCAGTAGCGGGAGGGCCCCCTACAATGAGCAGTTCTTC. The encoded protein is CASSSGRAPYNEQFF.

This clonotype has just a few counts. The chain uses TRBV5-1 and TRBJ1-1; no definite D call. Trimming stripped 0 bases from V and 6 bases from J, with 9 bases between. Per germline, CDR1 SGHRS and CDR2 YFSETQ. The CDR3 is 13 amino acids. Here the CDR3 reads CASSLGPNAEAFF. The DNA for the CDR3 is TGCGCCAGCAGCTTGGGACCCAACGCTGAAGCTTTCTTT.

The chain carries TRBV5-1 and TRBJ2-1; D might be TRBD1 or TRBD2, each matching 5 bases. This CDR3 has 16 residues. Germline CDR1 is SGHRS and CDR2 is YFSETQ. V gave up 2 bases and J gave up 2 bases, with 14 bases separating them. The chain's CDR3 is CASSLGTGVAYNEQFF. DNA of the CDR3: TGCGCCAGCAGCTTAGGGACCGGGGTGGCCTACAATGAGCAGTTCTTC.

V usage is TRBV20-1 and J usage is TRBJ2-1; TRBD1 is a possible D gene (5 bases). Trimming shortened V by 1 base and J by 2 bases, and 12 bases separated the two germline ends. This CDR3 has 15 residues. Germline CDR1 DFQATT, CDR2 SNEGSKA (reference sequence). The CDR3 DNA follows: TGCAGTGCTAGAGCTTGGTTGACAGCCTACAATGAGCAGTTCTTC. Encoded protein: CSARAWLTAYNEQFF.

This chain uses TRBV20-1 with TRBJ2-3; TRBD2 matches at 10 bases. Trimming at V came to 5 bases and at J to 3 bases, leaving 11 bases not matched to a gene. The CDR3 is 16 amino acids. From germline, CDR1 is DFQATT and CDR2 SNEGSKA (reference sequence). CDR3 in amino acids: CSAPPGTSVATDTQYF. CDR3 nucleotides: TGCAGTGCTCCTCCCGGGACTAGCGTGGCGACAGATACGCAGTATTTT.

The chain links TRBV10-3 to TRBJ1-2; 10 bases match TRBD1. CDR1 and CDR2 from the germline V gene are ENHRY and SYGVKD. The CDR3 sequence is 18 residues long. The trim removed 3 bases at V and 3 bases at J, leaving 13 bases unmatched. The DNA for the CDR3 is TGTGCCATCAGTGACCGAGCATCGGGACAGGGGATTCACTATGGCTACACCTTC. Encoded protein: CAISDRASGQGIHYGYTF.

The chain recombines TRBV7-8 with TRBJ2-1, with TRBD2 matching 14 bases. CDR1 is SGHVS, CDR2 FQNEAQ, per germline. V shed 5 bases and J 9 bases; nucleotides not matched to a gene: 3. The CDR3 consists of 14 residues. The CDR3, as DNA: TGTGCCAGCAGCCAGGGACTAGCGGGGGCTGAGCAGTTCTTC. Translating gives CASSQGLAGAEQFF.

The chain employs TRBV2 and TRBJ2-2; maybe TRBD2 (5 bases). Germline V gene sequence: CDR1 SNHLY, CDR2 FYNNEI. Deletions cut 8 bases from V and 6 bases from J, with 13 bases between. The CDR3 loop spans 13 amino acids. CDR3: CASSGSRSGELFF. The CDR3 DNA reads TGTGCCAGCTCGGGATCCCGTTCCGGGGAGCTGTTTTTT.

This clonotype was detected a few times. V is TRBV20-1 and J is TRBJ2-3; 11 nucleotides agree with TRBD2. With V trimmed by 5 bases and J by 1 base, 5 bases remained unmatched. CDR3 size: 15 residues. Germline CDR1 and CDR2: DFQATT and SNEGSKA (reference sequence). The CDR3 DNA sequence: TGCAGTGCTGCCGGGACTAGCGGACGCACAGATACGCAGTATTTT. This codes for CSAAGTSGRTDTQYF.

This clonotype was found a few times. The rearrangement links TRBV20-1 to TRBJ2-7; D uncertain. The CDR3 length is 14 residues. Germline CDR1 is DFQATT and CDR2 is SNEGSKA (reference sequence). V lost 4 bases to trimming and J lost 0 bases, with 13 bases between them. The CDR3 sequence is CSATDALSSYEQYF. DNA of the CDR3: TGCAGTGCTACCGACGCTTTGAGCTCCTACGAGCAGTACTTC.

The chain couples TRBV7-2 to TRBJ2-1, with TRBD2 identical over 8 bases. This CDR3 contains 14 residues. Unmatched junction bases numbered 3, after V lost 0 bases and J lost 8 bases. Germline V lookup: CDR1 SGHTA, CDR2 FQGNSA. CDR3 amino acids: CASSLASGVYEQFF. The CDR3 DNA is TGTGCCAGCAGCTTAGCTAGCGGGGTTTATGAGCAGTTCTTC.